A single sample gave rise to the 27 T cell receptor beta chains below, sequenced in a study of CD8 T cells in ankylosing spondylitis. Study conclusions and caveats: A TCR beta motif of fewer than ten highly homologous variants appeared characteristic of ankylosing spondylitis blood.

Their antigens are not known. Via MiXCR, TCRdb re-called the 5' RACE reads, giving one row per CDR3 protein. The sample records fewer than 750,000 distinct CDR3 sequences, 19% being singletons. Sequenced material: blood, either unsorted or a sorted T cell fraction (not recorded which). The receptors derive from a male donor with ankylosing spondylitis.

This clonotype came up a few times. The chain combines TRBV20-1 with TRBJ2-1; TRBD1 or TRBD2 may be the D gene (5 bases each). This CDR3 spans 13 amino acids. V lost 5 bases, J lost 3 bases, and 11 bases lay in between. Germline lookup yields CDR1 DFQATT and CDR2 SNEGSKA (reference sequence). The CDR3 region has the DNA TGCAGTGCTGCCGGGACGGGCTACAATGAGCAGTTCTTC. It is translated as CSAAGTGYNEQFF.

At least ten counts were recorded for this clonotype. V is TRBV18 and J is TRBJ2-3, with 7 nucleotides matching TRBD2. CDR1 is KGHSH and CDR2 is LQKENI in the germline V gene. Unmatched junction bases numbered 7, after V lost 10 bases and J lost 0 bases. The CDR3 totals 14 residues. The CDR3 is CATQRELSTDTQYF. The CDR3 bases are TGTGCCACCCAGCGGGAACTTAGCACAGATACGCAGTATTTT.

This clonotype was found a few times. The V gene is TRBV19, the J gene TRBJ2-7; 7 bases align to TRBD1. Germline CDR1 LNHDA, CDR2 SQIVND (reference sequence). V gave up 8 bases and J gave up 5 bases; unmatched junction bases: 9. CDR3 length: 13 residues. The CDR3 DNA reads as TGTGCCAGTTCTGACAGGGCAGACGACGAGCAGTACTTC. It yields the protein CASSDRADDEQYF. Based on the CDR3 plus reference TRBV19 and TRBJ2-7, the full variable domain is DGGITQSPKYLFRKEGQNVTLSCEQNLNHDAMYWYRQDPGQGLRLIYYSQIVNDFQKGDIAEGYSVSREKKESFPLTVTSAQKNPTAFYLCASSDRADDEQYFGPGTRLTVT.

As DNA, the CDR3 is TGTGCCAGCAGTATCGGGACTGAAGCTTTCTTT. Translating it yields CASSIGTEAFF. The V and J genes are TRBV12-3 or TRBV12-4 and TRBJ1-1; D gene uncertain. With 5 bases removed from V and 5 bases from J, the gap between germline ends came to 6 bases. The CDR3 runs to 11 residues.

This clonotype was found once. V usage is TRBV5-6 and J usage is TRBJ2-2; D gene ambiguous. CDR1 SGHDT and CDR2 YYEEEE come from the germline V gene. The CDR3 length is 15 residues. Deletions cut 0 bases from V and 0 bases from J, with 6 bases between. CDR3 nucleotides: TGTGCCAGCAGCTTGGGACATTCGAACACCGGGGAGCTGTTTTTT. Its protein is CASSLGHSNTGELFF.

The rearrangement uses TRBV18 and TRBJ2-7, with TRBD1 matching 7 bases. This CDR3 has 15 residues. V was clipped by 3 bases and J by 6 bases; unmatched bases: 11. CDR1 is KGHSH, CDR2 LQKENI, per germline. The CDR3 region is CASSPSTGQFSEQYF. The CDR3 DNA follows: TGTGCCAGCTCACCGTCGACAGGGCAGTTCTCCGAGCAGTACTTC.

This clonotype occurred once. For the CDR3, the DNA is TGTGCCAGCAGCTTACTAGCGGGGGAAGTAGCCAAAAACATTCAGTACTTC. Amino acid sequence: CASSLLAGEVAKNIQYF. The rearrangement uses TRBV5-6 and TRBJ2-4, with TRBD2 matching 11 bases. The CDR3 totals 17 residues. Germline values: CDR1 SGHDT, CDR2 YYEEEE. J gave up 0 bases and V 2 bases, and 4 bases lay outside the gene matches.

This clonotype was counted only a few times. CDR3: CASSSGQGDYNEQFF. The CDR3 DNA sequence: TGTGCCAGCAGTTCAGGACAGGGGGACTACAATGAGCAGTTCTTC. V usage is TRBV12-3 or TRBV12-4 and J usage is TRBJ2-1, with 10 bases that match TRBD1. This CDR3 region has 15 residues. Losses at the gene ends were 4 bases for V and 3 bases for J; bases not matched to a gene: 3.

This clonotype came up a few times. V gene TRBV12-3 or TRBV12-4 combines with J gene TRBJ2-5; the D gene is possibly TRBD1 (6 bases). CDR3 length equals 14 residues. Between the trimmed V and J ends, which lost 3 bases and 5 bases, there was a span of 13 bases. The CDR3 DNA follows: TGTGCCAGCAGTTTTTGGGGGCTGGCGGAGACCCAGTACTTC. This sequence encodes CASSFWGLAETQYF.

This clonotype has just a few counts. CDR3 bases: TGTGCCAGCAGTCCGAGGGGGAATGATGAGCAGTTCTTC. Translating it yields CASSPRGNDEQFF. The chain couples TRBV11-2 to TRBJ2-1, with D possibly being TRBD1 (6 bases). The CDR3 is 13 amino acids. Germline loops: CDR1 SGHAT, CDR2 FQNNGV. Deletions cut 6 bases from V and 8 bases from J, with 14 bases between.

The rearrangement joins TRBV4-1 to TRBJ2-1; the match to TRBD2 covers 10 bases. This CDR3 has 15 amino acids. V shed 3 bases and J 3 bases; nucleotides not matched to a gene: 2. Germline V gives CDR1 MGHRA, CDR2 YSYEKL. CDR3 DNA sequence: TGCGCCAGCAGCCACCCTAGCGGGGGCTACAATGAGCAGTTCTTC. Translating gives CASSHPSGGYNEQFF.

The CDR3 protein is CSVPSSPGALYNEQFF. In DNA form, the CDR3 reads TGCAGCGTTCCCTCCTCTCCGGGAGCCCTCTACAATGAGCAGTTCTTC. The rearrangement uses TRBV29-1 and TRBJ2-1; perhaps TRBD2 as D (6 bases). Trimming removed 5 bases at V and 3 bases at J, with 20 bases between. The CDR3 consists of 16 residues. Germline V CDR1 and CDR2: SQVTM, ANQGSEA.

J is TRBJ2-7 and V is TRBV27; TRBD1 might be the D (6 bases). Germline CDR1 and CDR2: MNHEY and SMNVEV (reference sequence). This CDR3 has 15 residues. V lost 7 bases, J lost 2 bases, and 18 bases lay in between. In DNA form, the CDR3 reads TGTGCCAGCACCCTGGGGGACACAGGACCCTACGAGCAGTACTTC. Translating gives CASTLGDTGPYEQYF.

The genes are TRBV10-2 and TRBJ1-3; 7 bases map to TRBD1. Germline values: CDR1 WSHSY, CDR2 SAAADI. The CDR3 runs to 14 residues. V lost 7 bases and J lost 0; bases outside the gene matches: 3. The CDR3 bases are TGCGCCAGCATGGGGACAGCCTCTGGAAACACCATATATTTT. Its protein is CASMGTASGNTIYF.

This clonotype was counted ten times or more. V is TRBV27 and J is TRBJ2-1, with 10 positions matching TRBD1. The length of the CDR3 is 15 residues. V lost 2 bases, J lost 5 bases, and 3 bases stayed unmatched. Germline-derived CDR1 and CDR2 are MNHEY and SMNVEV (reference sequence). CDR3 coding DNA: TGTGCCAGCAGTTTAGGGACAGGGGTACACAATGAGCAGTTCTTC. Its protein is CASSLGTGVHNEQFF.

The V gene is TRBV3-1, the J gene TRBJ1-4, with a tentative D call TRBD1 (5 bases). The germline V gene has CDR1 LGHDT and CDR2 YNNKEL (reference sequence). V shed 1 base and J shed 15 bases, with 15 bases lying between them. This CDR3 contains 13 residues. CDR3 in DNA: TGTGCCAGCAGCCAAGGGGTTGGACAATCGGTGTTTTTT. Its protein is CASSQGVGQSVFF.

The sample holds a few counts of this clonotype. This chain links TRBV29-1 with TRBJ2-1, with D possibly being TRBD1 or TRBD2 (6 bases each). V dropped 0 bases and J dropped 9 bases, with 12 bases sitting between them. The CDR3 has 13 amino acids. Germline V gives CDR1 SQVTM, CDR2 ANQGSEA. CDR3 loop: CSVEDGKGGEQFF. CDR3 nucleotide sequence: TGCAGCGTTGAAGACGGAAAGGGGGGTGAGCAGTTCTTC.

This chain joins TRBV4-1 and TRBJ1-2; TRBD1 might be the D (6 bases). Trimming shortened V by 1 base and J by 6 bases, and 21 bases separated the two germline ends. The CDR3 has 17 residues. Germline assignment: CDR1 MGHRA and CDR2 YSYEKL. CDR3 in DNA: TGCGCCAGCAGCCAAGGGGAGGGAAAGGGGGAGTGGAATGGCTACACCTTC. It encodes CASSQGEGKGEWNGYTF.

This clonotype was counted between two and nine times. The rearrangement links TRBV20-1 to TRBJ2-2, with a possible D match to TRBD1 (5 bases). This CDR3 spans 12 amino acids. V gave up 2 bases and J gave up 7 bases, with 8 bases separating them. Germline V gene sequence: CDR1 DFQATT, CDR2 SNEGSKA (reference sequence). In DNA form, the CDR3 reads TGCAGTGCTAGATTGCAGGGCGGGGAGCTGTTTTTT. Translation: CSARLQGGELFF.

This clonotype showed up just a few times. The chain recombines TRBV7-6 with TRBJ2-1; 11 bases map to TRBD2. J lost 9 bases, V lost 1 base, and 8 bases had no gene match. The germline CDR1 and CDR2 sequences are SGHVS and FNYEAQ. This CDR3 region has 16 residues. CDR3 bases: TGTGCCAGCAGCTTAGAGGTTCTAGCGGGAGGAGTTGAGCAGTTCTTC. It translates to CASSLEVLAGGVEQFF.

This clonotype was seen repeatedly, ten times or more. This CDR3 reads CASSWISGSPNEQYF. As DNA, the CDR3 is TGTGCCAGCAGCTGGATTAGCGGGAGCCCCAACGAGCAGTACTTC. The V call is TRBV7-2, the J call TRBJ2-7, with 9 bases aligning to TRBD2. CDR1 is SGHTA, CDR2 FQGNSA, per germline. CDR3 size: 15 residues. The V gene end was trimmed by 4 bases and the J gene end by 5 bases; junction bases not matched to a gene: 9.

The chain uses TRBV12-3 or TRBV12-4 and TRBJ2-5; tentatively, D is TRBD1 (5 bases). Trimming removed 6 bases from V and 9 bases from J, with 23 bases in between. The CDR3 has 15 amino acids. The CDR3 nucleotides read TGTGCCAGCAGGGCGACCGGACAACAAGTGTGGGCCCAGTACTTC. Translating it yields CASRATGQQVWAQYF.

The CDR3 DNA follows: TGTGCCAGCAGCTTAGACGCTCAGACCCAGTACTTC. Amino acids: CASSLDAQTQYF. The rearrangement uses TRBV11-2 and TRBJ2-5; D gene unclear. Germline loops: CDR1 SGHAT, CDR2 FQNNGV. V lost 0 bases and J 6 bases, leaving 5 bases between the germline ends. The CDR3 totals 12 residues. The entire variable domain, with the rest obtained from reference TRBV11-2 and TRBJ2-5, is as follows: EAGVAQSPRYKIIEKRQSVAFWCNPISGHATLYWYQQILGQGPKLLIQFQNNGVVDDSQLPKDRFSAERLKGVDSTLKIQPAKLEDSAVYLCASSLDAQTQYFGPGTRLLVL.

The V gene is TRBV7-9, the J gene TRBJ2-1; D might be TRBD1 (6 bases). This CDR3 contains 14 residues. V was clipped by 5 bases and J by 5 bases, with 13 bases between them. The germline V gene encodes CDR1 SEHNR and CDR2 FQNEAQ (reference sequence). The chain's CDR3 is CASSTNRDHNEQFF. As DNA, the CDR3 is TGTGCCAGCAGCACCAACAGGGACCACAATGAGCAGTTCTTC.

This clonotype was detected only a few times. The V and J genes are TRBV12-3 or TRBV12-4 and TRBJ2-7; either TRBD1 or TRBD2 may fit D (5 bases each). Trimming removed 7 bases from V and 0 bases from J, with 10 bases in between. This CDR3 has 13 residues. CDR3 region: CASTAGSSYEQYF. CDR3 sequence (DNA): TGTGCCAGCACGGCAGGGAGCTCCTACGAGCAGTACTTC.

This clonotype was counted many times. This chain joins TRBV28 and TRBJ2-3; D is possibly TRBD1 (6 bases). Trimming took off 2 bases at V and 3 bases at J, with 12 bases between the two ends. The CDR3 runs to 15 residues. Germline loops: CDR1 MDHEN, CDR2 SYDVKM. CDR3 nucleotides: TGTGCCAGCAGTTTAGGGGCAGGGGTGACAGATACGCAGTATTTT. It yields the protein CASSLGAGVTDTQYF.

V usage is TRBV28 and J usage is TRBJ2-5; D uncertain. V was shortened by 11 bases and J by 7 bases, with 17 bases between the two germline ends. Germline V gene lookup returns CDR1 MDHEN and CDR2 SYDVKM. The CDR3 runs 12 residues. CDR3 in amino acids: CAGARGGGTQYF. CDR3 DNA: TGTGCCGGAGCCCGAGGTGGCGGGACCCAGTACTTC.